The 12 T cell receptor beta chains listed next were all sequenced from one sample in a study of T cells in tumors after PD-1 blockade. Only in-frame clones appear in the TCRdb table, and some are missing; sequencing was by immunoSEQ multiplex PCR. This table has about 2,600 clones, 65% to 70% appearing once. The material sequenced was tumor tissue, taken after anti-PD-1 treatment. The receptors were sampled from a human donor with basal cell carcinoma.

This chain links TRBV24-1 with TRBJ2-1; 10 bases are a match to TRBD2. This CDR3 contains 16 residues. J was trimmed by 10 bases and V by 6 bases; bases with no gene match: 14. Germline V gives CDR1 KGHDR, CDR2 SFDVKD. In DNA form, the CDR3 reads TGTGCCACCAGTCCCGCTAGCGGGGGCCTCGGGGGGGAGCAGTTCTTC. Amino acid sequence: CATSPASGGLGGEQFF.

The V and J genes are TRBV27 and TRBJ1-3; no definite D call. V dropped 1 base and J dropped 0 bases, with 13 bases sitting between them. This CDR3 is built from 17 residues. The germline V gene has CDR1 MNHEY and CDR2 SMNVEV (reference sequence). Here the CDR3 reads CASSLYGGFDSGNTIYF. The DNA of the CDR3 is TGTGCCAGCAGTTTATATGGCGGATTTGACTCTGGAAACACCATATATTTT.

In nucleotides, the CDR3 is TGTGCCAGTAGTAGCTTTGGAAAACTGTTTTTT. Protein: CASSSFGKLFF. The chain recombines TRBV19 with TRBJ1-4; the D is unclear. CDR3 size: 11 residues. Trimming stripped 4 bases from V and 10 bases from J, with 7 bases between. CDR1 is LNHDA and CDR2 is SQIVND in the germline V gene (reference sequence).

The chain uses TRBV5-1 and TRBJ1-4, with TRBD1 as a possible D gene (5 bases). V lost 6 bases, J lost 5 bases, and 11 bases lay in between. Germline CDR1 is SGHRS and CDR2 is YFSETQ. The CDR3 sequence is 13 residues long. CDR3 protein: CASKGPGNEKLFF. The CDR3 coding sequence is TGCGCCAGCAAGGGACCAGGGAATGAAAAACTGTTTTTT.

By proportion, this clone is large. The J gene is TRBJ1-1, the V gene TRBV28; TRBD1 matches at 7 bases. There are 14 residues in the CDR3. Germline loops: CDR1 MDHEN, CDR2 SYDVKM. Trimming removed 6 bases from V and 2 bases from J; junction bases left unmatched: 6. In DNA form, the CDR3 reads TGTGCCAGCAGCCAAGGGGGCGCAAACACTGAAGCTTTCTTT. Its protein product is CASSQGGANTEAFF.

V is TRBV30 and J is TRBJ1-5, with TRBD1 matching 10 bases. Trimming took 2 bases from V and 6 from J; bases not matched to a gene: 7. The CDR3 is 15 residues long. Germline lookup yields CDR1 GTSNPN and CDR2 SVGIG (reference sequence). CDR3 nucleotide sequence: TGTGCCTGGAGTACGGGGACAGGGGAAGGTCAGCCCCAGCATTTT. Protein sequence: CAWSTGTGEGQPQHF.

CDR3: CASMGGNEQFF. The CDR3 nucleotides are TGTGCCAGCATGGGGGGGAATGAGCAGTTCTTC. This chain uses TRBV28 with TRBJ2-1; 7 nucleotides match TRBD2. Germline CDR1 reads MDHEN; CDR2 reads SYDVKM. The J segment lost 7 bases and the V segment lost 7 bases, leaving 1 base of the junction unmatched. The CDR3 is 11 amino acids.

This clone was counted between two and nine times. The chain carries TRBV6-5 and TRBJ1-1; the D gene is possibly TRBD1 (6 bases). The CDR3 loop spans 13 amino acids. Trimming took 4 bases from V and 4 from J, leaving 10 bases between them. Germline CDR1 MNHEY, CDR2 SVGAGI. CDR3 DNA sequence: TGTGCCAGCAGTTCGAGGGGGGGCACTGAAGCTTTCTTT. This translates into CASSSRGGTEAFF.

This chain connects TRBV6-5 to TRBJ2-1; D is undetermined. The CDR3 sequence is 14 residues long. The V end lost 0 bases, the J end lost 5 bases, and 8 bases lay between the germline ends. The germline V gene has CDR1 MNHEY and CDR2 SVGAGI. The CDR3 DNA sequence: TGTGCCAGCAGTTACTCCGGCGGCGACAATGAGCAGTTCTTC. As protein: CASSYSGGDNEQFF.

In DNA form, the CDR3 reads TGTGCCAGCAGCTTGAATTACGAGCAGTACTTC. Translating gives CASSLNYEQYF. The V gene is TRBV5-6, the J gene TRBJ2-7; no firm D call. Germline V lookup: CDR1 SGHDT, CDR2 YYEEEE. Trimming removed 1 base at V and 4 bases at J, with 3 bases between. The CDR3 consists of 11 residues.

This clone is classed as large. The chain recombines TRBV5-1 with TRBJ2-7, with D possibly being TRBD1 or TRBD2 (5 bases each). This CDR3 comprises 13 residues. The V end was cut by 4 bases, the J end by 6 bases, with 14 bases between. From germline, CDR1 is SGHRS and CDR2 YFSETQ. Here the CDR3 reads CASSPGQRLEQYF. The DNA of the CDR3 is TGCGCCAGCAGCCCGGGGCAGCGGCTCGAGCAGTACTTC.

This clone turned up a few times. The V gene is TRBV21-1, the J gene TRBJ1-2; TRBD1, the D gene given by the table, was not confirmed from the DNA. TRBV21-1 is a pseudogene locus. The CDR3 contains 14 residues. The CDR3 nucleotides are TGTGCCAGCAGCATGGGCGACAGTAACTATGGCTACACCTTC. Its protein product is CASSMGDSNYGYTF.